The clone carrying this T cell receptor beta chain is medium-sized (0.01 to 0.1%) by share. The time point here: sample taken at primary tumor resection. Tumor, nontumor lung or frozen PBMC supplied whole RNA, sequenced without sorting. These data are taken from a study of spatial heterogeneity in lung cancer. Study context: TCR and UMI combinations that were unique each appeared, on average, more than ten times in raw reads.

TCRdb re-called the 5' RACE reads with MiXCR, one entry per CDR3 protein. The profile covers about 4,000 distinct CDR3 sequences, with roughly 8.8% appearing a single time and under 7.5% taken by the ten largest. Here the sequenced sample was normal lung tissue next to the tumor, taken at surgery. The origin of this receptor is a female donor with early-stage non-small cell lung cancer.

CDR3 DNA sequence: TGCAGCGGAACGGACAGACTGAACACTGAAGCTTTCTTT. This gives the protein CSGTDRLNTEAFF. This chain connects TRBV29-1 to TRBJ1-1; weak D call: TRBD1 (6 bases). Trimming stripped 7 bases from V and 0 bases from J, with 12 bases between. Germline loops: CDR1 SQVTM, CDR2 ANQGSEA. The CDR3 has 13 amino acids.